This TCR beta chain was retrieved from a study of T cell clonality in common variable immunodeficiency. Study results and caveats: Links between repertoire features and CVID complications were heterogeneity-limited. Fewer deletions and N-nucleotide insertions were reportedly seen in common variable immunodeficiency TCR beta sequences.

At least ten counts were recorded for this clone. Its antigen is undetermined. From the germline J gene comes the end of the CDR3, since the read stops 3 residues before it. The V gene end was trimmed by 3 bases and the J gene end by 4 bases; junction bases not matched to a gene: 8. The length of the CDR3 is 15 residues. CDR1 is SGHNT, CDR2 YYREEE, per germline (reference sequence). Data came from immunoSEQ multiplex PCR; TCRdb stores just in-frame clones and leaves some out. There are almost 20,000 clones in the sample, none observed a single time. Specimen: peripheral blood mononuclear cells. This sequence was found in a human donor with common variable immunodeficiency. The V call is TRBV5-4, the J call TRBJ2-7; 9 bases are a match to TRBD1. The chain's CDR3 is CASSSGPGQGYEQYF. The sequenced part of the CDR3 DNA is TGTGCCAGCAGCTCGGGACCGGGACAGGGTTACGAG.